Each of the 27 T cell receptor beta chains below was sequenced from the same sample in a study of shared clonotypes between healthy human individuals. Produced via immunoSEQ multiplex PCR; TCRdb's table is partial and in-frame only. The table records roughly 1.5 million clones, 95% to 99% of them present only once. Sequenced material: naive CD4+ T cells sorted from blood. Sample subset: CD45RA+ positively selected. The receptor set was obtained from a man aged 30 to 39 in good health.

This clone is a singleton in its sample. The identical CDR3 is also encoded by other nucleotide sequences in the sample. The rearrangement links TRBV2 to TRBJ2-1; 9 bases align to TRBD2. Trimming took 6 bases from V and 4 from J; bases not matched to a gene: 7. Looked up from germline, CDR1 is SNHLY and CDR2 is FYNNEI. There are 15 residues in the CDR3. Written as DNA, the CDR3 is TGTGCCAGCAGACCTCTGGCGGGAGGGTACAATGAGCAGTTCTTC. It translates to CASRPLAGGYNEQFF. Together with reference TRBV2 and TRBJ2-1, the CDR3 gives the full variable domain: EPEVTQTPSHQVTQMGQEVILRCVPISNHLYFYWYRQILGQKVEFLVSFYNNEISEKSEIFDDQFSVERPDGSNFTLKIRSTKLEDSAMYFCASRPLAGGYNEQFFGPGTRLTVL.

This chain uses TRBV5-4 with TRBJ1-1; no definite D call. This CDR3 region has 17 residues. From germline, CDR1 is SGHNT and CDR2 YYREEE (reference sequence). The germline V and J ends were trimmed by 7 bases and 0 bases, with 22 bases remaining between them. CDR3 nucleotides: TGTGCCAGCCTCCTACGACACTTCAGGAGCATGAACACTGAAGCTTTCTTT. Protein product: CASLLRHFRSMNTEAFF.

The chain couples TRBV4-1 to TRBJ2-3; TRBD2 agrees at 12 bases. Trimming cost V 1 base and J 7 bases; bases outside gene matches: 12. The CDR3 totals 18 residues. CDR1 is MGHRA, CDR2 YSYEKL, per germline. CDR3 loop: CASSQVTRPGTSGYTQYF. For the CDR3, the DNA is TGCGCCAGCAGCCAAGTTACTAGACCCGGGACTAGCGGGTATACGCAGTATTTT.

This chain joins TRBV5-1 and TRBJ2-1; 7 nucleotides align to TRBD2. Germline V gene sequence: CDR1 SGHRS, CDR2 YFSETQ. The CDR3 is made up of 15 amino acids. Unmatched junction bases numbered 6, after V lost 4 bases and J lost 2 bases. The DNA for the CDR3 is TGCGCCAGCAGCCTAAGCGGGACTCCCTACAATGAGCAGTTCTTC. It is translated as CASSLSGTPYNEQFF. Filled out from reference TRBV5-1 and TRBJ2-1, the complete variable domain reads KAGVTQTPRYLIKTRGQQVTLSCSPISGHRSVSWYQQTPGQGLQFLFEYFSETQRNKGNFPGRFSGRQFSNSRSEMNVSTLELGDSALYLCASSLSGTPYNEQFFGPGTRLTVL.

This chain joins TRBV7-6 and TRBJ2-1, with D unclear. This CDR3 comprises 12 residues. Deletions cut 1 base from V and 6 bases from J, with 4 bases between. Germline V CDR1 and CDR2: SGHVS, FNYEAQ. The DNA for the CDR3 is TGTGCCAGCAGCTTAGATTTCAATGAGCAGTTCTTC. This sequence encodes CASSLDFNEQFF.

The gene calls are TRBV7-2 and TRBJ2-1; possible D gene TRBD2, 5 bases. Trimming took 1 base from V and 2 from J, leaving 21 bases between them. Germline CDR1 SGHTA, CDR2 FQGNSA. CDR3 length: 19 residues. This chain's CDR3 is CASSLVASSSAAPYNEQFF. Written as DNA, the CDR3 is TGTGCCAGCAGCTTAGTAGCGTCCTCAAGCGCGGCGCCCTACAATGAGCAGTTCTTC.

The chain has TRBV30 and TRBJ1-1, with D possibly TRBD1 on 5 matching bases. The CDR3 consists of 14 residues. The V end was cut by 3 bases, the J end by 4 bases, with 15 bases between. Germline V gene sequence: CDR1 GTSNPN, CDR2 SVGIG (reference sequence). DNA for the CDR3: TGTGCCTGGAGCCAAAGTCCGGGGGTCACTGAAGCTTTCTTT. This sequence encodes CAWSQSPGVTEAFF.

V usage is TRBV15 and J usage is TRBJ2-2; 8 nucleotides agree with TRBD2. Per the germline V gene, CDR1 is LNHNV and CDR2 is YYDKDF (reference sequence). V lost 1 base and J lost 4; bases outside the gene matches: 8. CDR3 size: 17 residues. CDR3 in amino acids: CATSRVVSGTGTGELFF. In nucleotides, the CDR3 is TGTGCCACCAGCAGAGTGGTTAGCGGGACGGGCACCGGGGAGCTGTTTTTT.

The CDR3 protein is CSVAPIKLVEQYF. CDR3 sequence (DNA): TGCAGCGTTGCACCGATAAAACTGGTTGAGCAGTACTTC. This sequence joins TRBV29-1 and TRBJ2-7; D is unclear. The V gene's germline CDR1 is SQVTM and CDR2 ANQGSEA. Trimming left V 4 bases short and J 7 bases short, with 17 bases between. CDR3 length equals 13 residues.

The chain links TRBV6-1 to TRBJ2-7; 8 bases map to TRBD2. The germline V gene encodes CDR1 MNHNS and CDR2 SASEGT. CDR3 length: 14 residues. The V gene end was trimmed by 6 bases and the J gene end by 5 bases; junction bases not matched to a gene: 9. DNA of the CDR3: TGTGCCAGCAGGGCTAGCGGGTCTCTCAACGAGCAGTACTTC. Translation gives CASRASGSLNEQYF.

This clone appeared a single time. Other DNA sequences of this sample code for an identical CDR3. The CDR3 here is CASSLAGGTDTQYF. For the CDR3, the DNA is TGTGCCAGCAGCTTAGCGGGGGGCACAGATACGCAGTATTTT. V gene TRBV7-2 combines with J gene TRBJ2-3; D possibly matches TRBD1 or TRBD2 (5 bases each). V dropped 0 bases and J dropped 1 base, with 5 bases sitting between them. The germline gives CDR1 SGHTA, CDR2 FQGNSA. The CDR3 has 14 residues. Combining the CDR3 with reference TRBV7-2 and TRBJ2-3 gives the whole variable domain GAGVSQSPSNKVTEKGKDVELRCDPISGHTALYWYRQSLGQGLEFLIYFQGNSAPDKSGLPSDRFSAERTGGSVSTLTIQRTQQEDSAVYLCASSLAGGTDTQYFGPGTRLTVL.

The chain joins TRBV7-9 to TRBJ1-1; D gene uncertain. V was shortened by 4 bases and J by 4 bases, with 10 bases between the two germline ends. There are 13 residues in the CDR3. Per the germline V gene, CDR1 is SEHNR and CDR2 is FQNEAQ (reference sequence). CDR3 sequence: CASSSGPGTEAFF. DNA of the CDR3: TGTGCCAGCAGCTCCGGCCCGGGCACTGAAGCTTTCTTT.

The chain links TRBV11-2 to TRBJ2-1, with D uncertain. CDR1 is SGHAT, CDR2 FQNNGV, per germline. Trimming removed 3 bases at V and 10 bases at J, with 16 bases between. The CDR3 spans 14 residues. CDR3 bases: TGTGCCAGCAGCTTGCATGCGTTAAGTTCGGAGCAGTTCTTC. Translated, it gives CASSLHALSSEQFF. The full variable domain, in which reference TRBV11-2 and TRBJ2-1 provide the parts outside the CDR3, is EAGVAQSPRYKIIEKRQSVAFWCNPISGHATLYWYQQILGQGPKLLIQFQNNGVVDDSQLPKDRFSAERLKGVDSTLKIQPAKLEDSAVYLCASSLHALSSEQFFGPGTRLTVL.

The count of this clone is one. This chain links TRBV5-1 with TRBJ2-7; D is possibly TRBD2 (5 bases). Germline values: CDR1 SGHRS, CDR2 YFSETQ. Trimming pared 4 bases from V and 2 bases from J, leaving 13 bases between. The CDR3 extends over 14 amino acids. The CDR3 loop is CASSTGVLTYEQYF. In DNA form, the CDR3 reads TGCGCCAGCAGCACCGGGGTTTTAACCTACGAGCAGTACTTC. Variable domain in full (rest from reference TRBV5-1 and TRBJ2-7): KAGVTQTPRYLIKTRGQQVTLSCSPISGHRSVSWYQQTPGQGLQFLFEYFSETQRNKGNFPGRFSGRQFSNSRSEMNVSTLELGDSALYLCASSTGVLTYEQYFGPGTRLTVT.

The rearrangement joins TRBV5-6 to TRBJ2-2; D may correspond to TRBD1 or TRBD2 (5 bases each). The CDR3 has 14 residues. The V and J ends lost 5 bases and 7 bases respectively, with 15 bases between them. Germline-derived CDR1 and CDR2 are SGHDT and YYEEEE. The CDR3 bases are TGTGCCAGCAGGGTCGGGACCTTGGTCGGGGAGCTGTTTTTT. It is translated as CASRVGTLVGELFF.

The V call is TRBV27, the J call TRBJ2-5; 10 bases line up with TRBD1. The CDR3 extends over 15 amino acids. Germline-derived CDR1 and CDR2 are MNHEY and SMNVEV (reference sequence). V lost 6 bases to trimming and J lost 1 base; unmatched junction nucleotides: 5. Here the CDR3 DNA reads TGTGCCAGCAGAAGACAGGGGGCGATCCAAGAGACCCAGTACTTC. The encoded protein is CASRRQGAIQETQYF.

This sequence joins TRBV7-5 and TRBJ1-2; TRBD1 is taken as the D call from the table, unchecked against the DNA. TRBV7-5 is classified as a pseudogene. The CDR3 loop spans 12 amino acids. CDR3 residues: CARSAGNGGYTF. The CDR3 DNA reads TGTGCCAGAAGCGCAGGGAATGGTGGCTACACCTTC.

The V and J genes are TRBV6-6 and TRBJ1-2; D is uncertain. V shed 6 bases and J shed 2 bases, with 10 bases lying between them. The CDR3 runs 13 residues. CDR1 is MNHNY, CDR2 SVGAGI, per germline (reference sequence). In nucleotides, the CDR3 is TGTGCCAGCAGACTCCAGACAAACTATGGCTACACCTTC. This gives the protein CASRLQTNYGYTF.

The chain uses TRBV2 and TRBJ2-5; 9 nucleotides align to TRBD2. Trimming at V came to 2 bases and at J to 9 bases, leaving 10 bases not matched to a gene. This CDR3 contains 15 residues. Per germline, CDR1 SNHLY and CDR2 FYNNEI. CDR3: CASSEMWREGRAQYF. The CDR3 nucleotides read TGTGCCAGCAGTGAAATGTGGCGGGAGGGCCGGGCCCAGTACTTC. Filled out from reference TRBV2 and TRBJ2-5, the complete variable domain reads EPEVTQTPSHQVTQMGQEVILRCVPISNHLYFYWYRQILGQKVEFLVSFYNNEISEKSEIFDDQFSVERPDGSNFTLKIRSTKLEDSAMYFCASSEMWREGRAQYFGPGTRLLVL.

Concerning this clone: The same CDR3 also results from other DNA sequences found in this sample. The genes are TRBV28 and TRBJ2-7; no firm D call. The CDR3 consists of 14 residues. The germline CDR1 and CDR2 sequences are MDHEN and SYDVKM. With 4 bases removed from V and 2 bases from J, the gap between germline ends came to 12 bases. The CDR3 DNA reads TGTGCCAGCAGTTCCCCTGGCCGGACCTACGAGCAGTACTTC. Its translation is CASSSPGRTYEQYF.

The chain is built from TRBV27 and TRBJ2-2; 13 positions agree with TRBD2. The length of the CDR3 is 18 residues. CDR1 is MNHEY, CDR2 SMNVEV, per germline (reference sequence). After removal of 7 bases from V and 3 bases from J, the junction contained 11 bases not matched to a gene. CDR3: CASTPELAGGPYTGELFF. DNA of the CDR3: TGTGCCAGCACCCCGGAACTAGCGGGAGGGCCCTACACCGGGGAGCTGTTTTTT.

This rearrangement joins TRBV7-9 to TRBJ2-7; no clear D. Germline values: CDR1 SEHNR, CDR2 FQNEAQ (reference sequence). Between the trimmed V and J ends, which lost 1 base and 2 bases, there was a span of 12 bases. CDR3 length equals 15 residues. DNA of the CDR3: TGTGCCAGCAGCTTAGGACATCTTAGTACCTACGAGCAGTACTTC. Its protein product is CASSLGHLSTYEQYF.

The count of this clone is one. The CDR3 nucleotides are TGTGCCAGCTCCCTTGACAGGGAAGCACGCCTACACGAGCAGTACTTC. As protein: CASSLDREARLHEQYF. The chain has TRBV18 and TRBJ2-7; 7 positions agree with TRBD1. V lost 6 bases to trimming and J lost 5 bases; unmatched junction nucleotides: 16. The CDR3 has 16 residues. CDR1 and CDR2 (germline): KGHSH, LQKENI.

As to this clone: Other DNA sequences within the sample encode an identical CDR3. The chain couples TRBV18 to TRBJ2-1, with unresolved D. Germline V gene lookup returns CDR1 KGHSH and CDR2 LQKENI. Between the trimmed V and J ends, which lost 2 bases and 6 bases, there was a span of 2 bases. CDR3 length: 11 amino acids. CDR3 bases: TGTGCCAGCTCACCAAGCAATGAGCAGTTCTTC. Protein: CASSPSNEQFF. Full variable domain (remainder filled in from reference TRBV18 and TRBJ2-1): NAGVMQNPRHLVRRRGQEARLRCSPMKGHSHVYWYRQLPEEGLKFMVYLQKENIIDESGMPKERFSAEFPKEGPSILRIQQVVRGDSAAYFCASSPSNEQFFGPGTRLTVL.

The J gene is TRBJ2-2, the V gene TRBV5-5, with D tentatively TRBD1 (6 bases). The germline V and J ends were trimmed by 1 base and 1 base, with 8 bases remaining between them. CDR1 is SGHKS, CDR2 YYEKEE, per germline (reference sequence). The length of the CDR3 is 15 residues. This chain's CDR3 is CASSLWTENTGELFF. The CDR3, as DNA: TGTGCCAGCAGCTTGTGGACAGAGAACACCGGGGAGCTGTTTTTT.

The CDR3 DNA sequence: TGTGCCAGCAGCTTAGTCGGGGACTCTCACAATGAGCAGTTCTTC. Protein sequence: CASSLVGDSHNEQFF. This chain joins TRBV11-3 and TRBJ2-1; a possible D gene is TRBD2 (6 bases). The CDR3 spans 15 residues. Germline V gives CDR1 SGHNT, CDR2 YENEEA. Deletions cut 1 base from V and 5 bases from J, with 12 bases between.

V and J are TRBV7-9 and TRBJ2-3; 11 bases map to TRBD2. The CDR3 runs 14 residues. V lost 6 bases and J lost 5; bases outside the gene matches: 4. Germline V gene lookup returns CDR1 SEHNR and CDR2 FQNEAQ (reference sequence). DNA for the CDR3: TGTGCCAGCAGGATTAGCGGGAGGGGAGATACGCAGTATTTT. Translating it yields CASRISGRGDTQYF. Filled out from reference TRBV7-9 and TRBJ2-3, the complete variable domain reads DTGVSQNPRHKITKRGQNVTFRCDPISEHNRLYWYRQTLGQGPEFLTYFQNEAQLEKSRLLSDRFSAERPKGSFSTLEIQRTEQGDSAMYLCASRISGRGDTQYFGPGTRLTVL.